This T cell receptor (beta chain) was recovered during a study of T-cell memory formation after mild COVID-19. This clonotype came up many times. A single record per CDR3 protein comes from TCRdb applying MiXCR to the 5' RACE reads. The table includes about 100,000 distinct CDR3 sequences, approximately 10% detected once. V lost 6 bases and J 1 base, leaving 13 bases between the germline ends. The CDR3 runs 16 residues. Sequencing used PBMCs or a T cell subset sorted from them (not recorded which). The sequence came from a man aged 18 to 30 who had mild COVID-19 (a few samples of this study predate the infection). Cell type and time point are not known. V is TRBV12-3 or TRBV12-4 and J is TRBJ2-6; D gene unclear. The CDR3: CASRPPLGSGANVLTF. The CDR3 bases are TGTGCCAGCAGGCCCCCTTTAGGGTCTGGGGCCAACGTCCTGACTTTC.